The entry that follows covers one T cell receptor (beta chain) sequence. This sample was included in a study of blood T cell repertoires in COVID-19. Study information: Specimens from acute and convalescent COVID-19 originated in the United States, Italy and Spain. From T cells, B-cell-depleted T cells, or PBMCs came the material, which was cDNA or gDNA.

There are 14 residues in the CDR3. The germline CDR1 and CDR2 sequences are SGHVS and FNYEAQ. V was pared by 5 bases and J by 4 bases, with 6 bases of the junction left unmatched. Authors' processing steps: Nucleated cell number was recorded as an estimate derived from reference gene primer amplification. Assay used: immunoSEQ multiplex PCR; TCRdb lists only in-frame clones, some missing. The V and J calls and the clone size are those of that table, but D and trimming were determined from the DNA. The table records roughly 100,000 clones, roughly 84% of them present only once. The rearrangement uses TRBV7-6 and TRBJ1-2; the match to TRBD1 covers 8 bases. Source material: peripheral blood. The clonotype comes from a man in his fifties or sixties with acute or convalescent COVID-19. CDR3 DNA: TGTGCCAGCAGCCCGGACAGGGCGTTCTATGGCTACACCTTC. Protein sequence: CASSPDRAFYGYTF.